These 5 T cell receptor beta chains were sequenced from one sample in a study of T cell repertoires in cytomegalovirus infection. TCRdb independently ran MiXCR on the reads; one entry per CDR3 protein. The sample has 200,000 to 300,000 distinct CDR3 sequences; about 12% are singletons. Sequencing used PBMCs. These receptors came from a human donor in good health (CMV status not recorded). Some clones in this sample may be carry-over from other donors' samples.

This clonotype was observed a few times. CDR3: CASSLSDGFQETQYF. CDR3 DNA sequence: TGTGCCAGTAGTCTCTCGGACGGCTTTCAAGAGACCCAGTACTTC. The chain has TRBV19 and TRBJ2-5; D uncertain. V lost 5 bases to trimming and J lost 2 bases, with 15 bases between them. CDR1 is LNHDA, CDR2 SQIVND, per germline (reference sequence). CDR3 length equals 15 residues.

This clonotype was observed many times. The chain combines TRBV7-2 with TRBJ1-6, with D maybe TRBD1 (5 bases). The CDR3 runs to 14 residues. The V end was cut by 7 bases, the J end by 10 bases, with 17 bases between. Germline loops: CDR1 SGHTA, CDR2 FQGNSA. CDR3 bases: TGTGCCAGCACAGTGGGGCAGGGAATCTCACCCCTCCACTTT. This codes for CASTVGQGISPLHF.

This clonotype was detected many times. This chain joins TRBV7-2 and TRBJ1-4, with a tentative D call TRBD1 (6 bases). Germline values: CDR1 SGHTA, CDR2 FQGNSA. Deletions cut 1 base from V and 14 bases from J, with 11 bases between. This CDR3 region has 12 residues. The CDR3 sequence is CASSLGSQGLFF. The CDR3 DNA sequence: TGTGCCAGCAGCTTAGGGAGCCAGGGGCTGTTTTTT.

As regards this clonotype: This could be a read error, since a much larger clone is one nucleotide away. V and J are TRBV7-3 and TRBJ2-2; 8 nucleotides align to TRBD1. This CDR3 has 15 residues. J gave up 6 bases and V 2 bases, and 5 bases lay outside the gene matches. Germline V gene lookup returns CDR1 SGHTA and CDR2 FQGTGA. The CDR3: CASSLVGRGPGELFF. The CDR3 DNA sequence: TGTGCCAGCAGCTTAGTCGGCAGGGGGCCCGGGGAGCTGTTTTTT.

This clonotype was detected once. The chain couples TRBV5-6 to TRBJ2-5; TRBD2 matches 7 bases. V gave up 2 bases and J gave up 2 bases; unmatched junction bases: 9. The CDR3 runs to 16 residues. Germline loops: CDR1 SGHDT, CDR2 YYEEEE. In DNA, the CDR3 is TGTGCCAGCAGCTTTGCGGGGAGGGTCGGACAAGAGACCCAGTACTTC. It specifies CASSFAGRVGQETQYF.